Listed here are 10 T cell receptor beta chains from one sample, sequenced in a study of control samples from healthy donors and cancer patients. Some clones are missing from TCRdb's copy, which holds only in-frame ones; the method was immunoSEQ multiplex PCR. The table has 150,000 to 200,000 clones, about 90% seen once. The sample taken for sequencing was blood. Receptors originate from a woman aged 40 to 50 in good health.

The genes are TRBV4-2 and TRBJ1-3; no firm D call. V lost 1 base and J lost 0, with 10 bases in between. The CDR3 sequence is 16 residues long. Germline V gene sequence: CDR1 LGHNA, CDR2 YNFKEQ. The CDR3 region has the DNA TGTGCCAGCAGCCAAGGGCACGGCAGCTCTGGAAACACCATATATTTT. It codes for CASSQGHGSSGNTIYF.

This clone came up once. CDR3 nucleotide sequence: TGCGCCAGCAGCTCAAGTCCCATAGCGGGGGGGCTGAATGAGCAGTTCTTC. It is translated as CASSSSPIAGGLNEQFF. V and J are TRBV5-1 and TRBJ2-1, with 11 bases that match TRBD2. CDR3 length: 17 amino acids. CDR1 is SGHRS and CDR2 is YFSETQ in the germline V gene. Trimming took 3 bases from V and 7 from J; bases not matched to a gene: 12. The whole variable domain, filled in from reference TRBV5-1 and TRBJ2-1, reads KAGVTQTPRYLIKTRGQQVTLSCSPISGHRSVSWYQQTPGQGLQFLFEYFSETQRNKGNFPGRFSGRQFSNSRSEMNVSTLELGDSALYLCASSSSPIAGGLNEQFFGPGTRLTVL.

The chain joins TRBV5-6 to TRBJ2-3; TRBD1 aligns across 7 bases. The germline V gene has CDR1 SGHDT and CDR2 YYEEEE. V dropped 7 bases and J dropped 3; count of bases not matched to a gene: 8. The CDR3 runs to 14 residues. The CDR3 protein is CASFAQGVTDTQYF. The CDR3 region has the DNA TGTGCCAGCTTTGCCCAGGGGGTAACAGATACGCAGTATTTT. The full variable domain, its missing parts supplied by reference TRBV5-6 and TRBJ2-3, is DAGVTQSPTHLIKTRGQQVTLRCSPKSGHDTVSWYQQALGQGPQFIFQYYEEEERQRGNFPDRFSGHQFPNYSSELNVNALLLGDSALYLCASFAQGVTDTQYFGPGTRLTVL.

V and J are TRBV28 and TRBJ1-2, with D unresolved. V was cut by 6 bases and J by 2 bases, with 10 bases left in between. Germline V CDR1 and CDR2: MDHEN, SYDVKM. The length of the CDR3 is 13 residues. Here the CDR3 reads CASSFDNNYGYTF. The CDR3 bases are TGTGCCAGCAGCTTTGATAACAACTATGGCTACACCTTC.

This clone is deemed medium-sized. The chain employs TRBV11-2 and TRBJ2-1, with TRBD2 matching over 10 bases. Germline assignment: CDR1 SGHAT and CDR2 FQNNGV. The CDR3 length is 17 residues. With V trimmed by 0 bases and J by 6 bases, 8 bases remained unmatched. The CDR3 region is CASSLDVSGGYLNEQFF. In nucleotides, the CDR3 is TGTGCCAGCAGCTTAGATGTTAGCGGGGGGTATCTCAATGAGCAGTTCTTC.

This sequence joins TRBV10-2 and TRBJ2-7, with D possibly being TRBD1 (5 bases). V was shortened by 4 bases and J by 6 bases, with 13 bases between the two germline ends. CDR3 length: 13 amino acids. Germline V lookup: CDR1 WSHSY, CDR2 SAAADI. The DNA for the CDR3 is TGCGCCAGCAGTGTAGAGCAGGGTCTCGAGCAGTACTTC. It codes for CASSVEQGLEQYF.

This chain links TRBV3-1 (or the pseudogene TRBV3-2) with TRBJ2-2; TRBD1 or TRBD2 may be the D gene (5 bases each). This CDR3 has 13 residues. With 6 bases removed from V and 7 bases from J, the gap between germline ends came to 12 bases. Germline V gene data show CDR1 as LGHDT and CDR2 as YNNKEL (reference sequence). The CDR3 nucleotides read TGTGCCAGCAGTCGAAGGGACGTCGGGGAGCTGTTTTTT. This encodes CASSRRDVGELFF.

The chain joins TRBV11-2 to TRBJ1-1, with D uncertain. The CDR3 consists of 14 residues. V was clipped by 2 bases and J by 2 bases, with 9 bases between them. The germline V gene has CDR1 SGHAT and CDR2 FQNNGV. CDR3 coding DNA: TGTGCCAGCAGCTTAAATCTTGCTAACACTGAAGCTTTCTTT. Protein: CASSLNLANTEAFF.

The gene calls are TRBV24-1 and TRBJ2-2, with TRBD2 matching over 13 bases. V trimming: 2 bases; J trimming: 4 bases; junction bases outside the gene matches: 3. Germline V gene lookup returns CDR1 KGHDR and CDR2 SFDVKD. The CDR3 totals 17 residues. Here the CDR3 DNA reads TGTGCCACCAGTGATTCGGGACTAGCGGGGCCCACCGGGGAGCTGTTTTTT. Its translation: CATSDSGLAGPTGELFF.

V usage is TRBV5-1 and J usage is TRBJ2-5, with TRBD2 matching 14 bases. The CDR3 spans 18 residues. The V and J ends lost 4 bases and 1 base, in that order; junction bases with no gene match: 9. Germline loops: CDR1 SGHRS, CDR2 YFSETQ. DNA for the CDR3: TGCGCCAGCAGCCTAGGACTAGCGGGGGGCCTACTCCAAGAGACCCAGTACTTC. Translated: CASSLGLAGGLLQETQYF.